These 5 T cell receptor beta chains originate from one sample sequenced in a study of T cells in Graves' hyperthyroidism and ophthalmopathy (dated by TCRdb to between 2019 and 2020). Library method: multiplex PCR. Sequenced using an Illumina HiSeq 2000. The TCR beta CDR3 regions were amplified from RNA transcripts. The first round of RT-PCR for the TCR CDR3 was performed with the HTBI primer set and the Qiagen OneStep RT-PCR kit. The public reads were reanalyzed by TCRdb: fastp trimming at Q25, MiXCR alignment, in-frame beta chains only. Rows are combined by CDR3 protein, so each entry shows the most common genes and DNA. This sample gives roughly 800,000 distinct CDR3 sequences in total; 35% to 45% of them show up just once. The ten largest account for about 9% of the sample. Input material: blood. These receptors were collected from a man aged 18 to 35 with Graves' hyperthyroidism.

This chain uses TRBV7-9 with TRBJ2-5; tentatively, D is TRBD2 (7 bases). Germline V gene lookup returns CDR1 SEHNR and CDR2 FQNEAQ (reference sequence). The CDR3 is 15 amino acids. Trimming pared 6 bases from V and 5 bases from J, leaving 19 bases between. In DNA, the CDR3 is TGTGCCAGCAGACCCAACCGGGGGGCCCGGGAGACCCAGTACTTC. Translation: CASRPNRGARETQYF.

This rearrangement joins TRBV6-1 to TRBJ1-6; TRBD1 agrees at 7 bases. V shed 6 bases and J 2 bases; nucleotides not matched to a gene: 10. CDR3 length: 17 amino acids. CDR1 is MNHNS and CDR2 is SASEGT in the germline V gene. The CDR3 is CASRPTGEGPYNSPLHF. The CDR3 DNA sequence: TGTGCCAGCAGACCCACAGGGGAAGGACCCTATAATTCACCCCTCCACTTT.

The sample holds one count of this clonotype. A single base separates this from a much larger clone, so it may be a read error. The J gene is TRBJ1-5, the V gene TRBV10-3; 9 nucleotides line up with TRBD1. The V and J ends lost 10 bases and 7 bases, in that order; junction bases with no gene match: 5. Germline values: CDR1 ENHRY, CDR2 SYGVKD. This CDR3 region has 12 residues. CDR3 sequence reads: CATGTGQQPQHF. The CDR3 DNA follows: TGTGCCACCGGGACAGGGCAGCAGCCCCAGCATTTT.

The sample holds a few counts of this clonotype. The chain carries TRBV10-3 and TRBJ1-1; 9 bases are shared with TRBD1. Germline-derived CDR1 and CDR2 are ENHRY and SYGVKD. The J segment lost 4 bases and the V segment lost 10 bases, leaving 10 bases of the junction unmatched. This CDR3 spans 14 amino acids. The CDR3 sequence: CASRRDRVGTEAFF. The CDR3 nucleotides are TGTGCCAGCAGGAGGGACAGGGTGGGCACTGAAGCTTTCTTT.

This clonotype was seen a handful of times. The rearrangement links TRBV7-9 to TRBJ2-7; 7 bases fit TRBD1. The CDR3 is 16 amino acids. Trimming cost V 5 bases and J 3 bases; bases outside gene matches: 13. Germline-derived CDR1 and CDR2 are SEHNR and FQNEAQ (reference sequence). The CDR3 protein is CASSTSGQSISYEQYF. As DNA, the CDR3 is TGTGCCAGCAGCACCTCGGGACAGAGTATTAGCTACGAGCAGTACTTC.